Sequencing of this T cell receptor (beta chain) was carried out in a study of OX40 agonist ivuxolimab in advanced cancers. For the study at large: In this cohort, patients received ivuxolimab, an agonistic anti-OX40 (CD134) antibody.

This table comes from immunoSEQ multiplex PCR, and its TCRdb copy is limited to in-frame clones, with some not included. Of 65,000 to 70,000 clones in the sample, about 80% were seen once. Trimming shortened V by 7 bases and J by 7 bases, and 11 bases separated the two germline ends. CDR3 length: 13 residues. Germline CDR1 MNHNY, CDR2 SVGAGI (reference sequence). Sequenced material: CD4+ or CD8+ T cells sorted from blood, taken in a trial of the OX40 agonist ivuxolimab. The V and J genes are TRBV6-6 and TRBJ1-6; D gene unclear. The TCR was taken from an adult with an advanced solid tumor such as melanoma, head and neck, liver or kidney cancer. DNA of the CDR3: TGTGCCAGCAAGAGGGATCAGAATTCACCCCTCCACTTT. This sequence encodes CASKRDQNSPLHF.